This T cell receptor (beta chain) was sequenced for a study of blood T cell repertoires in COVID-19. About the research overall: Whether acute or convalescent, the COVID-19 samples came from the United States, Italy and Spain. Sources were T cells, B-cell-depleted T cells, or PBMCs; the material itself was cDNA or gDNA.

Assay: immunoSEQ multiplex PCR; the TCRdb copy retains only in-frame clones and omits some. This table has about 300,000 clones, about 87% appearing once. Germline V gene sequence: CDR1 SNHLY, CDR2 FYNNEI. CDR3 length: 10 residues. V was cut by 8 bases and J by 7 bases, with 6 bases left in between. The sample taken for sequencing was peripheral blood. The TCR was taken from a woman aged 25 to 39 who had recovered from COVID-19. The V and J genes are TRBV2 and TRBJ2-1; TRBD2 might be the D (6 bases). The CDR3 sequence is CASGGNEQFF. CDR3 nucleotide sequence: TGTGCCAGCGGGGGGAATGAGCAGTTCTTC.